The 4 T cell receptor beta chains listed next were all sequenced from one sample in a study of blood T cell repertoires in COVID-19. The data were produced by immunoSEQ multiplex PCR, yet TCRdb's version contains in-frame clones alone and is incomplete. Of about 98,000 clones in the sample, roughly four fifths are singletons; the top ten hold 9.5% to 10%. The sample comprised peripheral blood. The origin of the receptors is a man aged 40-50 years with active or convalescent COVID-19.

This chain links TRBV5-4 with TRBJ1-2; 8 bases are a match to TRBD1. Germline values: CDR1 SGHNT, CDR2 YYREEE (reference sequence). The CDR3 consists of 17 residues. The ends lost 0 bases at V and 8 bases at J; junction bases unmatched: 15. CDR3 DNA: TGTGCCAGCAGCTTGGGAGGACAGGGAGGTCTTCTAGGGGGCTACACCTTC. It encodes CASSLGGQGGLLGGYTF.

The rearrangement links TRBV9 to TRBJ2-2; maybe TRBD1 (6 bases). The CDR3 is 15 residues long. V was clipped by 2 bases and J by 6 bases, with 14 bases between them. Germline CDR1 is SGDLS and CDR2 is YYNGEE. The CDR3 here is CASSVQGFGAGELFF. The CDR3 DNA reads as TGTGCCAGCAGCGTCCAGGGGTTCGGGGCCGGGGAGCTGTTTTTT.

The J gene is TRBJ1-2, the V gene TRBV12-3 or TRBV12-4; 10 nucleotides agree with TRBD1. The V gene end was trimmed by 7 bases and the J gene end by 8 bases; junction bases not matched to a gene: 7. This CDR3 region has 13 residues. This CDR3 is CASTSDRGLGYTF. The CDR3 DNA reads TGTGCCAGCACCTCGGACAGGGGGTTAGGCTACACCTTC.

The chain uses TRBV6-1 and TRBJ1-3, with 9 bases fitting TRBD1. The V gene end was trimmed by 1 base and the J gene end by 4 bases; junction bases not matched to a gene: 5. Germline V CDR1 and CDR2: MNHNS, SASEGT. This CDR3 has 16 amino acids. CDR3 sequence: CASSEGDRVRGNTIYF. CDR3 sequence (DNA): TGTGCCAGCAGTGAAGGGGACAGGGTGAGAGGAAACACCATATATTTT.